This T cell receptor (beta chain) was captured by sequencing in a study of cytomegalovirus exposure and HLA in healthy donors. Both 60 Vbeta primers and 13 Jbeta primers went into the PCR. Sequencing was performed with immunoSEQ multiplex PCR; in TCRdb, only in-frame clones are kept and a portion is missing. This table holds around 150,000 clones, around 72% found once. Findings and caveats of the study: A later analysis linked fewer than 20,000 TCR beta sequences to HLA alleles at 0.05 false discovery rate. The study assumed roughly uniform donor sequencing depth for presence/absence analyses.

Only one count was recorded for this clone. Its matching antigen is unknown. The sample comprised PBMCs. This receptor was obtained from a man in his forties in good health and CMV-seropositive.

The CDR3 reads CASSQKGRGPESTYNEQFF. Written as DNA, the CDR3 is TGCGCCAGCAGCCAAAAAGGGAGGGGACCCGAATCAACCTACAATGAGCAGTTCTTC. The V gene is TRBV4-3, the J gene TRBJ2-1, with 7 nucleotides matching TRBD2. Germline CDR1 reads LGHNA; CDR2 reads YSLEER. The CDR3 loop spans 19 amino acids. With 2 bases clipped from V and 2 bases from J, the junction kept 15 bases outside the gene matches.